This T cell receptor (beta chain) is drawn from a study of shared clonotypes between healthy human individuals. General study points: As a rule, naive subsets had a larger estimated richness than memory subsets.

The CDR3 consists of 12 residues. The V and J ends lost 0 bases and 6 bases respectively, with 5 bases between them. Germline CDR1 SGDLS, CDR2 YYNGEE. None of the donors, who were healthy HIV-negative adults, had recently had acute infections or vaccinations. Generated by immunoSEQ multiplex PCR, the TCRdb table keeps only in-frame clones and is missing some. The table shows under 600,000 clones, with 97% occurring only once. As concerns this clone: Its cognate antigen is unknown.

The chain recombines TRBV9 with TRBJ2-3; D unclear. The sample comprised naive CD4+ T cells sorted from blood. Subset: CD45RA+ positively selected. The receptor comes from a woman in her twenties or thirties in good health. Written as DNA, the CDR3 is TGTGCCAGCAGCGTAGATTGGGATACGCAGTATTTT. It codes for CASSVDWDTQYF.